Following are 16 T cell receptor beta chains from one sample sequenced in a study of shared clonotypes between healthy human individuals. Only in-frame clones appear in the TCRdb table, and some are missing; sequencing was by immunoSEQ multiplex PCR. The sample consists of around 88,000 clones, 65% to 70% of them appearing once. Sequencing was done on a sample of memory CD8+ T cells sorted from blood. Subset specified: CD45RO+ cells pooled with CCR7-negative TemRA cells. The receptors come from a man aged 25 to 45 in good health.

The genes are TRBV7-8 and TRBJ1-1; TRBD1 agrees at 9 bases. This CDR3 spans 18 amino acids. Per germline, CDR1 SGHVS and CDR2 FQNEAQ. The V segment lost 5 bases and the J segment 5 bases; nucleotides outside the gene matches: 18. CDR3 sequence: CASSKRDATGGFMTEAFF. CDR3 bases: TGTGCCAGCAGCAAAAGGGATGCGACAGGGGGGTTTATGACTGAAGCTTTCTTT.

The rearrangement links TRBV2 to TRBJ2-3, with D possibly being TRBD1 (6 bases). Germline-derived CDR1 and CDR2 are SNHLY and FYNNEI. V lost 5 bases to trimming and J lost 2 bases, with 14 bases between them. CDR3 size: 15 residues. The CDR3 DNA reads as TGTGCCAGCAGTCGGGTTGGACAGAACACAGATACGCAGTATTTT. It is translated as CASSRVGQNTDTQYF.

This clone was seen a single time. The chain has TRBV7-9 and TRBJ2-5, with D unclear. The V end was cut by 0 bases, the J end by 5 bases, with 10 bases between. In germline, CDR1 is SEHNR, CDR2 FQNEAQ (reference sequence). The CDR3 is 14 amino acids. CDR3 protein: CASSLALGEETQYF. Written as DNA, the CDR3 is TGTGCCAGCAGCTTAGCGTTGGGCGAGGAGACCCAGTACTTC. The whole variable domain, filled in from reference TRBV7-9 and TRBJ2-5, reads DTGVSQNPRHKITKRGQNVTFRCDPISEHNRLYWYRQTLGQGPEFLTYFQNEAQLEKSRLLSDRFSAERPKGSFSTLEIQRTEQGDSAMYLCASSLALGEETQYFGPGTRLLVL.

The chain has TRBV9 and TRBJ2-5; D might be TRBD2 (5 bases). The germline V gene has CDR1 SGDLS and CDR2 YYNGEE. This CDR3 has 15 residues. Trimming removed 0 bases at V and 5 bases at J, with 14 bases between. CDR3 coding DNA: TGTGCCAGCAGCGTAGCTACCAGCGTAGCGGAGACCCAGTACTTC. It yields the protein CASSVATSVAETQYF.

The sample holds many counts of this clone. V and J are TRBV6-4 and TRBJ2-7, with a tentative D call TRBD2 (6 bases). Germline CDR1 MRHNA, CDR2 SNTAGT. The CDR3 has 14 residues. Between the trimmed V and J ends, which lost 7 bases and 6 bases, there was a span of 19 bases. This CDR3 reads CASIPGGTLGEQYF. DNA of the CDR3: TGTGCCAGCATTCCTGGGGGGACTTTGGGCGAGCAGTACTTC.

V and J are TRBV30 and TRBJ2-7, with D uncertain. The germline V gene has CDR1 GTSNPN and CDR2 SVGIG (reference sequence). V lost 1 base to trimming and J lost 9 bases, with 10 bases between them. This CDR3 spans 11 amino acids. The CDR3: CAWSDPFGQYF. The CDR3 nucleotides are TGTGCCTGGAGTGACCCGTTCGGGCAGTACTTC.

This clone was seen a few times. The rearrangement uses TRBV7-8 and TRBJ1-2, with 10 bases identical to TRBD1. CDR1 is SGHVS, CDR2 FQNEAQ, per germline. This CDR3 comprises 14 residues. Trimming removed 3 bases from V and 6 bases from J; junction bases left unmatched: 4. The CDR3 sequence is CASSFKTGGDGYTF. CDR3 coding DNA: TGTGCCAGCAGCTTTAAGACAGGGGGCGATGGCTACACCTTC.

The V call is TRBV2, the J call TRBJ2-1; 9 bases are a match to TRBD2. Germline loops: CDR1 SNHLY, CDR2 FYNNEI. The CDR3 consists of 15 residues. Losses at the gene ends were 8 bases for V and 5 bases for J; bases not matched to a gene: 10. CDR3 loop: CASALSGSPDNEQFF. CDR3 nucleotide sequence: TGTGCCAGCGCTCTTAGCGGGAGTCCTGACAATGAGCAGTTCTTC.

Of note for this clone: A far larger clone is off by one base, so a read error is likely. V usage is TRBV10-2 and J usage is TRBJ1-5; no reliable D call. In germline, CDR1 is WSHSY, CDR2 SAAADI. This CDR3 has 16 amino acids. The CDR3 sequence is CASSESPGNSNQSQHF. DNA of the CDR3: TGCGCCAGCAGTGAGTCGCCCGGGAATAGCAATCAGTCCCAGCATTTT.

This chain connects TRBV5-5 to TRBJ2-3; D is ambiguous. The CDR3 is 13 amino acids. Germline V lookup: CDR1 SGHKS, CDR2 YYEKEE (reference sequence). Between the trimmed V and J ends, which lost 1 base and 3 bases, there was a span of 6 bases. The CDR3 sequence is CASSLLTTDTQYF. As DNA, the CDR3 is TGTGCCAGCAGCTTGTTGACGACAGATACGCAGTATTTT.

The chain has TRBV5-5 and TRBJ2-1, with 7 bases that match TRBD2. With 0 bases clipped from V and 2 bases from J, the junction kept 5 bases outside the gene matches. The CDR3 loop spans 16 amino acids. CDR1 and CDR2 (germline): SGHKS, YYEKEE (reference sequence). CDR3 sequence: CASSLVREAPYNEQFF. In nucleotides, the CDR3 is TGTGCCAGCAGCTTGGTTCGGGAGGCACCCTACAATGAGCAGTTCTTC. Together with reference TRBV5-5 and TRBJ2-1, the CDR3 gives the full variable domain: DAGVTQSPTHLIKTRGQQVTLRCSPISGHKSVSWYQQVLGQGPQFIFQYYEKEERGRGNFPDRFSARQFPNYSSELNVNALLLGDSALYLCASSLVREAPYNEQFFGPGTRLTVL.

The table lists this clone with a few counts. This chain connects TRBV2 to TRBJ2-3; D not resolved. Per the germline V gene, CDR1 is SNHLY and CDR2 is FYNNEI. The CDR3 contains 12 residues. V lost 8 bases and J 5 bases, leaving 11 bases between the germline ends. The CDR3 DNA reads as TGTGCCAGCGAATTGGCATTAGATACGCAGTATTTT. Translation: CASELALDTQYF.

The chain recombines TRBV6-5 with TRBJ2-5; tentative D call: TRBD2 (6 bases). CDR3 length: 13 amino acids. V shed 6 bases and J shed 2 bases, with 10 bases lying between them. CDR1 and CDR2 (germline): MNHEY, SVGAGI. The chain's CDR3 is CASRGLLQETQYF. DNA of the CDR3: TGTGCCAGCAGAGGACTACTTCAAGAGACCCAGTACTTC.

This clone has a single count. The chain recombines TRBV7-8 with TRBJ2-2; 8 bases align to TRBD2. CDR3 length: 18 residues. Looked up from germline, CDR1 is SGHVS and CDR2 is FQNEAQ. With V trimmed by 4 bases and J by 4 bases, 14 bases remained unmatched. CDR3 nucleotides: TGTGCCAGCAGCTCCACCGCCCTGGCGGGAGGTCCCACCGGGGAGCTGTTTTTT. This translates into CASSSTALAGGPTGELFF.

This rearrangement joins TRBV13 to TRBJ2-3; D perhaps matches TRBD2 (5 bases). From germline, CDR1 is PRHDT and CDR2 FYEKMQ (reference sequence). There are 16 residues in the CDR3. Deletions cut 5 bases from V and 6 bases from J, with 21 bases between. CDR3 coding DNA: TGTGCCAGCAGCCGCGGACTCGCCGAACCAAGCGATACGCAGTATTTT. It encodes CASSRGLAEPSDTQYF. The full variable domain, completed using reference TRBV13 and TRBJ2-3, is AAGVIQSPRHLIKEKRETATLKCYPIPRHDTVYWYQQGPGQDPQFLISFYEKMQSDKGSIPDRFSAQQFSDYHSELNMSSLELGDSALYFCASSRGLAEPSDTQYFGPGTRLTVL.

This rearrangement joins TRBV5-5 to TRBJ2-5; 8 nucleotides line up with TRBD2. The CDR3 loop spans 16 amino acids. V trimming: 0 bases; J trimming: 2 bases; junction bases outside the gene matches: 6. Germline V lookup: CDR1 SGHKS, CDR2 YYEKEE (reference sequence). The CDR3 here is CASSLVPGLEQETQYF. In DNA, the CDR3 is TGTGCCAGCAGCTTGGTTCCGGGACTAGAGCAAGAGACCCAGTACTTC.